In its sample, the clone carrying this T cell receptor (beta chain) was seen a few times. The data are from a study of CD8+ T cells in alopecia areata. Trimming removed 4 bases at V and 5 bases at J, with 0 bases between. CDR1 and CDR2 from the germline V gene are SEHNR and FQNEAQ (reference sequence). The CDR3 sequence is 10 residues long. Isolated RNA was reverse transcribed into cDNA used as the sequencing template. The table came from immunoSEQ multiplex PCR; TCRdb's copy has only in-frame clones and leaves some out. Of about 150,000 clones detected, 75% to 90% appear once; the ten largest clones hold roughly 15%.

The sequenced sample was CD8+ T cells sorted from blood, obtained at week 0. The gene calls are TRBV7-9 and TRBJ2-1; D is uncertain. This clonotype was sampled from a human donor with alopecia areata. The CDR3 spells CASSYNEQFF. CDR3 in DNA: TGTGCCAGCAGCTACAATGAGCAGTTCTTC.